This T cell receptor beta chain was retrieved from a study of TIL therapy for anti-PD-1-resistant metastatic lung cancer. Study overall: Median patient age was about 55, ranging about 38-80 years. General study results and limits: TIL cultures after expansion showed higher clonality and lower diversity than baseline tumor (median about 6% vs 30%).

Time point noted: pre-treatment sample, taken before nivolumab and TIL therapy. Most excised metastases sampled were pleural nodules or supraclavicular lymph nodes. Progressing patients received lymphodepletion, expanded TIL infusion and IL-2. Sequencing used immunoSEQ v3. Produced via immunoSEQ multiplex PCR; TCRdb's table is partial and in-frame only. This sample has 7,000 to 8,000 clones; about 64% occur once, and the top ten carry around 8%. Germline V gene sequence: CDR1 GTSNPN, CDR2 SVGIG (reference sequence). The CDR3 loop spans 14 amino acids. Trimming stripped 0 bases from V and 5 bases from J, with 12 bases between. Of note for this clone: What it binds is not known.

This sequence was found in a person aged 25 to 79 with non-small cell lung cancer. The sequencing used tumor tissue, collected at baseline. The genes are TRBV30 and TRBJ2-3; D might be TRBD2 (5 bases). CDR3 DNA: TGTGCCTGGAGTGTAAAGGCGGGTGGAGATACGCAGTATTTT. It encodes CAWSVKAGGDTQYF.